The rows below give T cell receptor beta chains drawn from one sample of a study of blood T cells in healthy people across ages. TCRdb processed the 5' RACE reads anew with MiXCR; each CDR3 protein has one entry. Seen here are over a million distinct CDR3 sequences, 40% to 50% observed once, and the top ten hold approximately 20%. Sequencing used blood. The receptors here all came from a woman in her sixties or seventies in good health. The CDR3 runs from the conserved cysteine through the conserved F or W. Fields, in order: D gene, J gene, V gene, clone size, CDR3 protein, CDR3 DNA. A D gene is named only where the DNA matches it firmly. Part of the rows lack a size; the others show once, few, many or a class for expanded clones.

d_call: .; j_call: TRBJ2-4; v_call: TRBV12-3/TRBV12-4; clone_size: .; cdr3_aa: CASSERRAKNIQYF; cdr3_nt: TGTGCCAGCAGTGAACGGAGAGCCAAAAACATTCAGTACTTC
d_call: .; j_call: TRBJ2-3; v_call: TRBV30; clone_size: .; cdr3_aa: CAWTGLAFTDTQYF; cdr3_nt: TGTGCCTGGACGGGGCTAGCCTTCACAGATACGCAGTATTTT
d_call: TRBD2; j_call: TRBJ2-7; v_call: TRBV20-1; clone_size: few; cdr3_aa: CSAPGGGTSGAYYEQYF; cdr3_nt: TGCAGTGCACCCGGGGGAGGGACTAGCGGAGCTTACTACGAGCAGTACTTC
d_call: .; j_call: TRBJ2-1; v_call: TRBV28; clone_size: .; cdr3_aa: CASRLGMAPSNEQFF; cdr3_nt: TGTGCCAGCAGGCTCGGTATGGCCCCTAGCAATGAGCAGTTCTTC
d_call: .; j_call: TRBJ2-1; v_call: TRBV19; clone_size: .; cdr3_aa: CASSIVVGGDNEQFF; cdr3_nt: TGTGCCAGTAGTATAGTAGTCGGAGGAGACAATGAGCAGTTCTTC
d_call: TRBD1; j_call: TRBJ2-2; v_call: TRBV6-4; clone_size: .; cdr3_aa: CASSEQGDTGELFF; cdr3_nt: TGTGCCAGCAGTGAACAGGGGGACACCGGGGAGCTGTTTTTT
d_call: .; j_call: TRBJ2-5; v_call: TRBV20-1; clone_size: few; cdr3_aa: CSARLGVGEQYF; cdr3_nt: TGCAGTGCTAGACTCGGAGTAGGGGAGCAGTACTTC
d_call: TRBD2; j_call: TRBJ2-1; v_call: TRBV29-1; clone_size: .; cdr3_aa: CSVEGTSGRVSYNEQFF; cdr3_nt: TGCAGCGTTGAAGGGACTAGCGGGAGGGTCTCCTACAATGAGCAGTTCTTC
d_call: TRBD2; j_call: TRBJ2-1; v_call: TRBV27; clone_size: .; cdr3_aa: CASSLYLSGTSSYNEQFF; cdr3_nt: TGTGCCAGCAGTTTATACCTTAGCGGGACAAGCTCCTACAATGAGCAGTTCTTC
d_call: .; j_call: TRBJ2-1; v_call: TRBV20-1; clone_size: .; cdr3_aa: CSALGNRANEQFF; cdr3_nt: TGCAGTGCCCTGGGGAATAGGGCCAATGAGCAGTTCTTC
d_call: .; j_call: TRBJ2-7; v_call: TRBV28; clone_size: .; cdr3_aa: CASSLLLDRDYEQYF; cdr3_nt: TGTGCCAGCAGTTTACTTCTGGACCGGGACTACGAGCAGTACTTC
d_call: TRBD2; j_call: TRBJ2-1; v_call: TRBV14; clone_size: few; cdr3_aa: CASSHRAGGYNEQFF; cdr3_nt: TGTGCCAGCAGCCATAGAGCGGGAGGTTACAATGAGCAGTTCTTC
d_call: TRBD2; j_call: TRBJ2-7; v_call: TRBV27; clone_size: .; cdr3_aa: CASSPAGGGSYEQYF; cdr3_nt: TGTGCCAGCAGCCCCGCGGGAGGCGGATCCTACGAGCAGTACTTC
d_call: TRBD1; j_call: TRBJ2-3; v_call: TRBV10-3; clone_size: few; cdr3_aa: CAIRQGDRPTDTQYF; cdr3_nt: TGTGCCATCAGGCAGGGGGACCGCCCCACAGATACGCAGTATTTT
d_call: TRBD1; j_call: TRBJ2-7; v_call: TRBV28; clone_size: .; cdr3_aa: CASSSGQGMLYEQYF; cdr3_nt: TGTGCCAGCAGTTCGGGACAGGGGATGTTATACGAGCAGTACTTC
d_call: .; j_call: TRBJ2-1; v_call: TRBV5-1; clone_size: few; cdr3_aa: CASSLADVRDEQFF; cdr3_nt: TGCGCCAGCAGCTTGGCCGATGTTCGTGATGAGCAGTTCTTC
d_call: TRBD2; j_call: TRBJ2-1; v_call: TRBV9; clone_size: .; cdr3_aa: CASSPRAGLAGGSSYNEQFF; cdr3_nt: TGTGCCAGCAGCCCGAGGGCCGGACTAGCGGGAGGATCATCCTACAATGAGCAGTTCTTC
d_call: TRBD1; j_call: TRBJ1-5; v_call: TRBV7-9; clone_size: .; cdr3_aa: CASSSGQGDGNQPQHF; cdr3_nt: TGTGCCAGCAGCTCGGGACAGGGAGATGGCAATCAGCCCCAGCATTTT
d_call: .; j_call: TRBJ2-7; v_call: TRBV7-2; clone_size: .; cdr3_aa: CASSLRAYSYEQYF; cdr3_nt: TGTGCCAGCAGCTTAAGGGCCTACTCCTACGAGCAGTACTTC
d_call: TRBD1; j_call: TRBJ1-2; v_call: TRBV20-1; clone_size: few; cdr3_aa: CSAPTGGNYGYTF; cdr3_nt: TGCAGTGCCCCGACAGGGGGAAACTATGGCTACACCTTC
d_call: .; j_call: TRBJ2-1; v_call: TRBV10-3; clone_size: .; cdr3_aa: CAIRDSRSSYNEQFF; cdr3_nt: TGTGCTATCCGGGACTCTAGGAGCTCCTACAATGAGCAGTTCTTC
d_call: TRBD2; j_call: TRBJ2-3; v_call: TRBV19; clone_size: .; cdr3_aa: CASSLLAGEWGTQYF; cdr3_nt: TGTGCCAGTAGCTTACTAGCGGGAGAGTGGGGTACGCAGTATTTT
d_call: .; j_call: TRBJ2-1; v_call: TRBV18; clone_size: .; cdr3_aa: CASSREPGVSSYNEQFF; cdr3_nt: TGTGCCAGCTCACGAGAGCCCGGGGTTAGCTCCTACAATGAGCAGTTCTTC
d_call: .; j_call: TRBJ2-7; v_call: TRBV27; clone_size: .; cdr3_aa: CASSLLCEQYF; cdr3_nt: TGTGCCAGCAGTTTATTGTGCGAGCAGTACTTC
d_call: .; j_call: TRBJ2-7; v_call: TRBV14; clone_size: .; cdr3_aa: CASSPRGGSRSSYNEQYF; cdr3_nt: TGTGCCAGCAGCCCCAGAGGGGGTTCCAGATCTTCCTACAATGAGCAGTACTTC
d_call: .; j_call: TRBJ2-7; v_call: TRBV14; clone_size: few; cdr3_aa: CASLGGSTEQYF; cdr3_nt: TGTGCCAGCCTAGGGGGGAGTACCGAGCAGTACTTC